This T cell receptor (beta chain) derives from a study of blood T cell repertoires in COVID-19. For the study at large: COVID-19 samples from acute and convalescent phases originated in the United States, Italy and Spain. PBMCs, B-cell-depleted T cells, or T cells provided the cDNA or gDNA that made up the material.

Authors' data handling: Reference gene primer amplification in the assay estimated nucleated cell counts. The repertoire was sequenced with immunoSEQ multiplex PCR; TCRdb's copy has only in-frame clones and lacks some. V, J and clone size were drawn from that table, and D and trimming were deduced from the DNA. The table has under 250,000 clones, 85% seen once; the top ten hold approximately 5%. V lost 1 base and J 2 bases, leaving 9 bases between the germline ends. The CDR3 has 15 amino acids. Germline-derived CDR1 and CDR2 are MNHNS and SASEGT. Enrolled during active infection, Seattle patients were then followed longitudinally.

Sequencing was carried out using peripheral blood. The V gene is TRBV6-1, the J gene TRBJ1-5; the D is unclear. The sequence was obtained from a man between 50 and 59 years old with COVID-19, enrolled during active disease. CDR3 loop: CASSEGGVGNQPQHF. The CDR3 nucleotides read TGTGCCAGCAGTGAAGGGGGAGTAGGCAATCAGCCCCAGCATTTT.